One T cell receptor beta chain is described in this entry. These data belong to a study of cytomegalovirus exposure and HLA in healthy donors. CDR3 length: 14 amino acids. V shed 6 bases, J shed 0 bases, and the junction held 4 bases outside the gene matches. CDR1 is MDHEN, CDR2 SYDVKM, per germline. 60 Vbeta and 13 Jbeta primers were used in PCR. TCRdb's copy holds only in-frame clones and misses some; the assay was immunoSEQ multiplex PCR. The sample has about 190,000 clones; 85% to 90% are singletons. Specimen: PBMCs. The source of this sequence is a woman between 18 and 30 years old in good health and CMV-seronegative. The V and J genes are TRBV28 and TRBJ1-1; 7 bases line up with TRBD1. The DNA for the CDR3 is TGTGCCAGCAGCTTCGGGACAGTGAACACTGAAGCTTTCTTT. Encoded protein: CASSFGTVNTEAFF.